A selection of T cell receptor beta chains follows, all from one sample in a study of blood T cell repertoires in COVID-19. Assay: immunoSEQ multiplex PCR; the TCRdb copy retains only in-frame clones and omits some. The sample yields more than 120,000 clones, more than 80% seen once. Sequenced: peripheral blood. These receptors came from a human donor in a cohort sampled during active COVID-19. Each CDR3 is given with its conserved first and last residue. D genes are given only for firm matches. For some rows the clone size is stated as once, few or many, or as a class when expanded; others skip it.

D	V	J	size	DNA	CDR3
TRBD2	TRBV18	TRBJ2-2	-	TGTGCCAGCTCACCAATTTCCGGACTAGCGGGGGGCCGGAACACCGGGGAGCTGTTTTTT	CASSPISGLAGGRNTGELFF
-	TRBV7-9	TRBJ2-1	-	TGTGCCAGCAGCTCCGCCGGGGGTGGGGAGCAGTTCTTC	CASSSAGGGEQFF
TRBD2	TRBV9	TRBJ2-5	-	TGTGCCAGCAGCGTAGGGGTAGCGGGGGGGCAAGAGACCCAGTACTTC	CASSVGVAGGQETQYF
-	TRBV14	TRBJ2-5	-	TGTGCCAGCAGCCCCATAGTATGGGAGACCCAGTACTTC	CASSPIVWETQYF
TRBD1	TRBV15	TRBJ2-2	-	TGTGCCACCAGCAAGGGTGAGGACAGGGTCACCGGGGAGCTGTTTTTT	CATSKGEDRVTGELFF
TRBD1	TRBV6-2/TRBV6-3	TRBJ1-4	-	TGTGCCAGCAGCTTTACCGGGACAGGAGGCGAAAAACTGTTTTTT	CASSFTGTGGEKLFF
-	TRBV7-3	TRBJ2-5	few	TGTGCCAGCAGCCCCGGATTCGCGGAGGGAGAGACCCAGTACTTC	CASSPGFAEGETQYF
-	TRBV1	TRBJ1-2	-	TGCACCAGCAGCCAATACACCCCTGTTACCGGGACACAAAAGGGGGGCTACACCTTC	CTSSQYTPVTGTQKGGYTF
TRBD2	TRBV5-6	TRBJ2-3	once	TGTGCCAGCAGCTTATCCCCGGCTAGCGGGGGACAAGACACAGATACGCAGTATTTT	CASSLSPASGGQDTDTQYF
-	TRBV5-1	TRBJ1-2	few	TGCGCCAGCAGCTCGGGGGTTGGGATCGGTTATGGCTACACCTTC	CASSSGVGIGYGYTF
-	TRBV5-6	TRBJ1-5	-	TGTGCCAGCAGCTTGGCAGGGAGGGACAATCAGCCCCAGCATTTT	CASSLAGRDNQPQHF
TRBD1	TRBV7-3	TRBJ2-5	-	TGTGCCAGCAGCTGGACGGGACAGCAAGAGACCCAGTACTTC	CASSWTGQQETQYF
TRBD2	TRBV28	TRBJ2-4	few	TGTGCCAGCAGTTTATGGGGGGAGGGCAAAAACATTCAGTACTTC	CASSLWGEGKNIQYF